These 16 T cell receptor beta chains were sequenced from one sample in a study of CD8 T cells in Susac syndrome. Reverse transcription used 0.5 to 1 ug RNA and random hexamers. From the immunoSEQ multiplex PCR reads, TCRdb called clonotypes with MiXCR, one entry per CDR3 protein. The table shows about 140,000 distinct CDR3 sequences, with approximately 94% occurring only once. Sample: CD4+ T cells from PBMCs. These receptors originate from a human donor in good health.

The chain carries TRBV3-1 and TRBJ2-6; 14 nucleotides agree with TRBD2. The germline V gene has CDR1 LGHDT and CDR2 YNNKEL (reference sequence). The V segment lost 0 bases and the J segment 3 bases; nucleotides outside the gene matches: 1. The CDR3 extends over 18 amino acids. The chain's CDR3 is CASSQEGLAGVGANVLTF. CDR3 sequence (DNA): TGTGCCAGCAGCCAAGAGGGACTAGCGGGAGTTGGGGCCAACGTCCTGACTTTC.

The chain employs TRBV6-5 and TRBJ2-1; D not resolved. Trimming took off 6 bases at V and 7 bases at J, with 7 bases between the two ends. The CDR3 spans 11 residues. Per germline, CDR1 MNHEY and CDR2 SVGAGI. Here the CDR3 DNA reads TGTGCCAGCAGGAAGATTAATGAGCAGTTCTTC. It is translated as CASRKINEQFF.

The rearrangement uses TRBV5-1 and TRBJ1-1; D is undetermined. V lost 1 base to trimming and J lost 2 bases, with 9 bases between them. The CDR3 length is 14 residues. The germline CDR1 and CDR2 sequences are SGHRS and YFSETQ. This chain's CDR3 is CASSLPEANTEAFF. Written as DNA, the CDR3 is TGCGCCAGCAGCTTGCCAGAGGCAAACACTGAAGCTTTCTTT.

The V call is TRBV6-5, the J call TRBJ2-1; unclear D gene. Trimming took 0 bases from V and 8 from J, leaving 11 bases between them. Germline loops: CDR1 MNHEY, CDR2 SVGAGI. The CDR3 length is 14 residues. CDR3 protein: CASSYSRNGDEQFF. The CDR3 region has the DNA TGTGCCAGCAGTTACTCTCGTAATGGGGATGAGCAGTTCTTC.

The V gene is TRBV10-3, the J gene TRBJ2-2; D remains ambiguous. The V gene's germline CDR1 is ENHRY and CDR2 SYGVKD. The CDR3 sequence is 15 residues long. V lost 2 bases, J lost 1 base, and 8 bases lay in between. CDR3: CAISERVENTGELFF. Written as DNA, the CDR3 is TGTGCCATCAGTGAGAGAGTGGAGAACACCGGGGAGCTGTTTTTT.

The chain combines TRBV28 with TRBJ2-5; D is tentatively TRBD1 or TRBD2 (5 bases each). From germline, CDR1 is MDHEN and CDR2 SYDVKM. The CDR3 loop spans 15 amino acids. Trimming stripped 2 bases from V and 0 bases from J, with 10 bases between. CDR3 protein: CASSLGTAYQETQYF. CDR3 sequence (DNA): TGTGCCAGCAGTTTAGGGACGGCGTACCAAGAGACCCAGTACTTC. Full variable domain (outside the CDR3, taken from reference TRBV28 and TRBJ2-5): DVKVTQSSRYLVKRTGEKVFLECVQDMDHENMFWYRQDPGLGLRLIYFSYDVKMKEKGDIPEGYSVSREKKERFSLILESASTNQTSMYLCASSLGTAYQETQYFGPGTRLLVL.

The rearrangement joins TRBV10-3 to TRBJ2-6, with 8 bases fitting TRBD1. V shed 11 bases and J 2 bases; nucleotides not matched to a gene: 17. The germline V gene has CDR1 ENHRY and CDR2 SYGVKD. This CDR3 spans 18 amino acids. CDR3 protein: CAVGYVDRGFTGANVLTF. In DNA form, the CDR3 reads TGTGCCGTTGGATACGTTGACAGGGGATTCACTGGGGCCAACGTCCTGACTTTC.

The rearrangement joins TRBV20-1 to TRBJ1-2; D ambiguous. Per germline, CDR1 DFQATT and CDR2 SNEGSKA (reference sequence). V lost 6 bases and J 8 bases, leaving 22 bases between the germline ends. The CDR3 covers 14 residues. The DNA of the CDR3 is TGCAGTGCAGACCCCAGAAACCGGCGGCTGGGCTACACCTTC. It is translated as CSADPRNRRLGYTF.

This clonotype turned up a few times. V is TRBV5-4 and J is TRBJ2-5; D call uncertain. This CDR3 comprises 14 residues. Germline V CDR1 and CDR2: SGHNT, YYREEE (reference sequence). Trimming stripped 0 bases from V and 0 bases from J, with 6 bases between. This chain's CDR3 is CASSLGRYQETQYF. CDR3 sequence (DNA): TGTGCCAGCAGCTTGGGGCGGTACCAAGAGACCCAGTACTTC.

The CDR3 nucleotides read TGTGCCAGCAGTTACTCGATACAGCATAGCACTGAAGCTTTCTTT. This encodes CASSYSIQHSTEAFF. J is TRBJ1-1 and V is TRBV6-6; D not certain. Germline loops: CDR1 MNHNY, CDR2 SVGAGI (reference sequence). Deletions cut 0 bases from V and 4 bases from J, with 12 bases between. This CDR3 is 15 amino acids long.

The chain carries TRBV5-4 and TRBJ2-7; TRBD1 matches at 7 bases. Trimming removed 4 bases from V and 2 bases from J; junction bases left unmatched: 6. This CDR3 has 14 residues. Germline V gene sequence: CDR1 SGHNT, CDR2 YYREEE (reference sequence). The CDR3 nucleotides read TGTGCCAGCAGCCTGGACAGGACCACCTACGAGCAGTACTTC. Translation gives CASSLDRTTYEQYF. Drawing the rest from reference TRBV5-4 and TRBJ2-7, the complete variable domain is ETGVTQSPTHLIKTRGQQVTLRCSSQSGHNTVSWYQQALGQGPQFIFQYYREEENGRGNFPPRFSGLQFPNYSSELNVNALELDDSALYLCASSLDRTTYEQYFGPGTRLTVT.

To note about this clonotype: This likely comes from a read error, as the CDR3 has no conserved phenylalanine or tryptophan at its end. The DNA for the CDR3 is TGCGCCAGCACTGAGCTGTACGAGCAGTACTCC. Its protein product is CASTELYEQYS. The chain has TRBV10-2 and TRBJ2-7; the D is unclear. From germline, CDR1 is WSHSY and CDR2 SAAADI. The CDR3 runs to 11 residues.

Written as DNA, the CDR3 is TGTGCCAGCAGCTTGGGCCTAGCGGGCAGCTCTGGGGCCAACGTCCTGACTTTC. This translates into CASSLGLAGSSGANVLTF. J is TRBJ2-6 and V is TRBV5-6; 8 bases fit TRBD2. The CDR3 length is 18 residues. The trim removed 0 bases at V and 0 bases at J, leaving 5 bases unmatched. In germline, CDR1 is SGHDT, CDR2 YYEEEE.

This chain links TRBV11-2 with TRBJ2-7; no reliable D call. Trimming took off 5 bases at V and 0 bases at J, with 14 bases between the two ends. CDR1 is SGHAT, CDR2 FQNNGV, per germline. The CDR3 contains 15 residues. The CDR3 DNA reads TGTGCCAGCAGCCCCGGTAAAGTGATCTCCTACGAGCAGTACTTC. Protein sequence: CASSPGKVISYEQYF.

The chain is built from TRBV20-1 and TRBJ2-3; D is ambiguous. Trimming shortened V by 6 bases and J by 2 bases, and 15 bases separated the two germline ends. CDR1 and CDR2 from the germline V gene are DFQATT and SNEGSKA (reference sequence). CDR3 length equals 14 residues. CDR3 in amino acids: CSAHPLRLTDTQYF. CDR3 in DNA: TGCAGTGCGCACCCACTTAGGCTCACAGATACGCAGTATTTT.

The chain has TRBV6-6 and TRBJ2-1; 15 positions agree with TRBD2. The J segment lost 9 bases and the V segment lost 0 bases, leaving 0 bases of the junction unmatched. The germline V gene has CDR1 MNHNY and CDR2 SVGAGI (reference sequence). The CDR3 spans 15 residues. The CDR3 region is CASSYSGLAGGEQFF. The CDR3 region has the DNA TGTGCCAGCAGTTACTCGGGACTAGCGGGGGGTGAGCAGTTCTTC.